The 28 T cell receptor beta chains below were found in one sample sequenced in a study of T cells in localized non-small cell lung cancer. TCRdb's copy holds only in-frame clones and misses some; the assay was immunoSEQ multiplex PCR. The repertoire holds 3,900 or so clones, with 30% as singletons. The sequencing used lung tumor tissue, collected before any cancer treatment. The receptors were gathered from a male donor older than 55 with stage III lung adenocarcinoma.

This clone was seen only a few times. The V gene is TRBV6-8, the J gene TRBJ2-2; D remains ambiguous. Germline-derived CDR1 and CDR2 are MNHGY and SAAAGT. The CDR3 covers 14 residues. V was shortened by 5 bases and J by 0 bases, with 7 bases between the two germline ends. This CDR3 is CASSPTANTGELFF. The CDR3 DNA is TGTGCCAGCAGTCCCACAGCGAACACCGGGGAGCTGTTTTTT.

This clone was counted a few times. The chain carries TRBV6-8 and TRBJ2-2; TRBD1 aligns across 7 bases. J gave up 0 bases and V 7 bases, and 2 bases lay outside the gene matches. Germline assignment: CDR1 MNHGY and CDR2 SAAAGT. There are 14 residues in the CDR3. CDR3: CASIGTANTGELFF. The CDR3 nucleotides read TGTGCCAGCATCGGGACAGCGAACACCGGGGAGCTGTTTTTT.

J is TRBJ2-1 and V is TRBV30; D perhaps matches TRBD1 (5 bases). This CDR3 is built from 14 residues. Germline V gene sequence: CDR1 GTSNPN, CDR2 SVGIG (reference sequence). With 7 bases removed from V and 2 bases from J, the gap between germline ends came to 15 bases. The CDR3 loop reads CALERGRTYNEQFF. CDR3 DNA: TGTGCCTTGGAAAGGGGAAGGACCTACAATGAGCAGTTCTTC.

The chain is built from TRBV18 and TRBJ1-3; weak D call: TRBD1 (6 bases). V was cut by 3 bases and J by 0 bases, with 21 bases left in between. Germline CDR1 KGHSH, CDR2 LQKENI. This CDR3 spans 19 amino acids. As DNA, the CDR3 is TGTGCCAGCTCACCGTTAAGCAGGGGAGCCGGCGACTCTGGAAACACCATATATTTT. Translated, it gives CASSPLSRGAGDSGNTIYF.

A few counts support this clone. V usage is TRBV19 and J usage is TRBJ1-1, with 8 positions matching TRBD1. The V segment lost 5 bases and the J segment 5 bases; nucleotides outside the gene matches: 4. The CDR3 extends over 13 amino acids. Germline V CDR1 and CDR2: LNHDA, SQIVND (reference sequence). The CDR3 spells CASSRTGQTEAFF. The CDR3 DNA sequence: TGTGCCAGTAGTCGGACAGGGCAGACTGAAGCTTTCTTT.

This clone appeared a few times. The chain uses TRBV6-8 and TRBJ2-7, with 11 bases lining up with TRBD1. CDR3 length equals 15 residues. V trimming: 6 bases; J trimming: 6 bases; junction bases outside the gene matches: 10. CDR1 and CDR2 from the germline V gene are MNHGY and SAAAGT. In nucleotides, the CDR3 is TGTGCCAGCAGGATAGAGAGGACAGGGGGCTCCGAGCAGTACTTC. Amino acid sequence: CASRIERTGGSEQYF.

The table lists this clone with a few counts. The chain combines TRBV11-3 with TRBJ1-1, with D possibly TRBD1 on 5 matching bases. In germline, CDR1 is SGHNT, CDR2 YENEEA. V was clipped by 3 bases and J by 5 bases, with 13 bases between them. This CDR3 has 14 residues. For the CDR3, the DNA is TGTGCCAGCAGCTTCAGGGCCAGCCAGACTGAAGCTTTCTTT. Encoded protein: CASSFRASQTEAFF.

This rearrangement joins TRBV9 to TRBJ2-3; D is undetermined. The length of the CDR3 is 17 residues. V was clipped by 4 bases and J by 2 bases, with 20 bases between them. Germline V gene sequence: CDR1 SGDLS, CDR2 YYNGEE. The CDR3: CASSTDPPGGPTDTQYF. Written as DNA, the CDR3 is TGTGCCAGCAGCACAGACCCCCCCGGCGGTCCCACAGATACGCAGTATTTT.

This chain links TRBV18 with TRBJ1-2; perhaps TRBD1 as D (5 bases). CDR3 length: 12 residues. Germline assignment: CDR1 KGHSH and CDR2 LQKENI. V shed 4 bases and J shed 7 bases, with 10 bases lying between them. The CDR3 here is CASSLDQGGYTF. CDR3 DNA sequence: TGTGCCAGCTCACTTGATCAGGGTGGCTACACCTTC.

This clone has just a few counts. The chain has TRBV7-1 and TRBJ2-2; the D is unclear. TRBV7-1 is given ORF status, its function remaining uncertain. Trimming stripped 4 bases from V and 4 bases from J, with 7 bases between. The CDR3 has 13 residues. The CDR3 region is CASSFAITGELFF. The CDR3, as DNA: TGTGCCAGCAGCTTTGCGATCACCGGGGAGCTGTTTTTT.

This clone was seen a handful of times. V usage is TRBV7-2 and J usage is TRBJ2-1; D is undetermined. V lost 6 bases, J lost 7 bases, and 13 bases lay in between. Germline V gene sequence: CDR1 SGHTA, CDR2 FQGNSA. This CDR3 is 13 amino acids long. The CDR3 protein is CASRPGLENEQFF. The DNA of the CDR3 is TGTGCCAGCAGACCCGGGTTGGAAAATGAGCAGTTCTTC. The full variable domain, in which reference TRBV7-2 and TRBJ2-1 provide the parts outside the CDR3, is GAGVSQSPSNKVTEKGKDVELRCDPISGHTALYWYRQSLGQGLEFLIYFQGNSAPDKSGLPSDRFSAERTGGSVSTLTIQRTQQEDSAVYLCASRPGLENEQFFGPGTRLTVL.

The chain combines TRBV6-8 with TRBJ1-1; the D is unclear. V shed 4 bases and J shed 5 bases, with 11 bases lying between them. The CDR3 is 13 residues long. Germline V gene data show CDR1 as MNHGY and CDR2 as SAAAGT. CDR3 nucleotide sequence: TGTGCCAGCAGTTTATTCCTGTCGACTGAAGCTTTCTTT. This gives the protein CASSLFLSTEAFF.

This clone is classed as medium-sized. The genes are TRBV6-8 and TRBJ2-5; 14 nucleotides align to TRBD2. Germline V gives CDR1 MNHGY, CDR2 SAAAGT. V trimming: 1 base; J trimming: 0 bases; junction bases outside the gene matches: 1. The CDR3 spans 17 residues. The CDR3 loop is CASSYWGLAGDQETQYF. The DNA for the CDR3 is TGTGCCAGCAGTTACTGGGGACTAGCGGGGGACCAAGAGACCCAGTACTTC.

This clone has just a few counts. The chain links TRBV6-8 to TRBJ2-2; TRBD2 might be the D (5 bases). V dropped 8 bases and J dropped 0 bases, with 13 bases sitting between them. This CDR3 has 15 amino acids. The germline V gene has CDR1 MNHGY and CDR2 SAAAGT. The CDR3 loop reads CASPSGVANTGELFF. The DNA of the CDR3 is TGTGCCAGCCCCAGCGGCGTCGCGAACACCGGGGAGCTGTTTTTT.

The chain recombines TRBV19 with TRBJ2-1; D gene unclear. The CDR3 runs to 13 residues. Trimming removed 3 bases from V and 2 bases from J, with 5 bases in between. CDR1 and CDR2 (germline): LNHDA, SQIVND (reference sequence). The DNA of the CDR3 is TGTGCCAGTAGTATCTCCACCTACAATGAGCAGTTCTTC. Protein: CASSISTYNEQFF. Based on the CDR3 plus reference TRBV19 and TRBJ2-1, the full variable domain is DGGITQSPKYLFRKEGQNVTLSCEQNLNHDAMYWYRQDPGQGLRLIYYSQIVNDFQKGDIAEGYSVSREKKESFPLTVTSAQKNPTAFYLCASSISTYNEQFFGPGTRLTVL.

The rearrangement links TRBV29-1 to TRBJ2-7; D unresolved. The V end was cut by 6 bases, the J end by 4 bases, with 25 bases between. Germline loops: CDR1 SQVTM, CDR2 ANQGSEA. This CDR3 has 16 amino acids. The CDR3 loop is CSVGPLGRLPRYEQYF. In nucleotides, the CDR3 is TGCAGCGTCGGACCATTAGGACGGCTCCCCCGTTACGAGCAGTACTTC.

The rearrangement links TRBV25-1 to TRBJ1-1; D is perhaps TRBD1 (5 bases). Deletions cut 5 bases from V and 14 bases from J, with 18 bases between. This CDR3 comprises 12 residues. Germline CDR1 MGHDK, CDR2 SYGVNS. CDR3 DNA sequence: TGTGCCAGCAGTTCTCTCCGGGACTCTACCTTCTTT. Translation gives CASSSLRDSTFF.

This rearrangement joins TRBV29-1 to TRBJ2-7; no definite D call. Germline loops: CDR1 SQVTM, CDR2 ANQGSEA. The CDR3 loop spans 12 amino acids. Deletions cut 4 bases from V and 4 bases from J, with 11 bases between. The CDR3 region has the DNA TGCAGCGTTGGGCCCTCTAGATACGAGCAGTACTTC. Its translation is CSVGPSRYEQYF.

This clone was counted a few times. The V gene is TRBV18, the J gene TRBJ2-1, with 7 bases fitting TRBD1. CDR3 length equals 14 residues. Looked up from germline, CDR1 is KGHSH and CDR2 is LQKENI. The V and J ends lost 4 bases and 11 bases, in that order; junction bases with no gene match: 11. CDR3 nucleotide sequence: TGTGCCAGCTCACGGGGCGACAGGGCAAGCCAGCAGTTCTTC. Translated, it gives CASSRGDRASQQFF.

This clone is termed medium-sized (0.01 to 0.1%). The rearrangement joins TRBV6-8 to TRBJ1-2; perhaps TRBD1 as D (5 bases). Deletions cut 2 bases from V and 6 bases from J, with 16 bases between. This CDR3 is built from 15 residues. The germline CDR1 and CDR2 sequences are MNHGY and SAAAGT. The CDR3 sequence is CASSYIPQGRDGYTF. CDR3 in DNA: TGTGCCAGCAGTTACATCCCCCAGGGTCGTGATGGCTACACCTTC.

The chain has TRBV11-3 and TRBJ1-2; D is possibly TRBD1 (5 bases). V shed 3 bases and J shed 4 bases, with 12 bases lying between them. Germline CDR1 is SGHNT and CDR2 is YENEEA. This CDR3 has 14 amino acids. The CDR3 loop is CASSLSQGSYGYTF. In DNA form, the CDR3 reads TGTGCCAGCAGCTTGTCGCAGGGCTCCTATGGCTACACCTTC.

This chain joins TRBV6-8 and TRBJ2-1; TRBD1 matches 7 bases. CDR1 is MNHGY and CDR2 is SAAAGT in the germline V gene. Trimming took 2 bases from V and 5 from J; bases not matched to a gene: 9. The CDR3 spans 16 residues. The CDR3 DNA reads as TGTGCCAGCAGTTACAGCCGACAGGGTGGGCACAATGAGCAGTTCTTC. Its protein is CASSYSRQGGHNEQFF.

This chain connects TRBV19 to TRBJ1-2, with 11 bases fitting TRBD1. The CDR3 extends over 13 amino acids. Germline V gene lookup returns CDR1 LNHDA and CDR2 SQIVND (reference sequence). The V and J ends lost 4 bases and 8 bases, in that order; junction bases with no gene match: 3. The CDR3 region is CASSTDRGHGYTF. CDR3 DNA: TGTGCCAGTAGTACGGACAGGGGGCACGGCTACACCTTC.

This clone was found a few times. The DNA is left out, because the CDR3 cannot be placed on it with certainty; the CDR3 is given as TCRdb lists it. The chain joins TRBV6-8 to TRBJ2-7. 15 amino acids form the CDR3, both terminal residues included. Germline CDR1 is MNHGY and CDR2 is SAAAGT. The CDR3 sequence: CASILDASRGYEQYF.

This clone was detected a few times. The chain uses TRBV9 and TRBJ1-1; the D gene is possibly TRBD1 (6 bases). The germline V and J ends were trimmed by 5 bases and 4 bases, with 21 bases remaining between them. CDR1 and CDR2 (germline): SGDLS, YYNGEE. The CDR3 totals 16 residues. This CDR3 is CASSEGGGGRGTEAFF. The CDR3 region has the DNA TGTGCCAGCAGTGAAGGAGGGGGAGGTCGGGGCACTGAAGCTTTCTTT.

By share of the sample, this clone is medium-sized. V gene TRBV6-8 combines with J gene TRBJ1-2; D not resolved. The germline CDR1 and CDR2 sequences are MNHGY and SAAAGT. CDR3 length equals 14 residues. The V end lost 5 bases, the J end lost 0 bases, and 10 bases lay between the germline ends. CDR3 DNA sequence: TGTGCCAGCAGTATCACAGAGACTAACTATGGCTACACCTTC. This encodes CASSITETNYGYTF.

This clone showed up just a few times. The chain employs TRBV19 and TRBJ2-4; 8 bases agree with TRBD1. The CDR3 loop spans 14 amino acids. V gave up 2 bases and J gave up 6 bases; unmatched junction bases: 3. Germline-derived CDR1 and CDR2 are LNHDA and SQIVND (reference sequence). CDR3 protein: CASSIHGQGNIQYF. CDR3 DNA: TGTGCCAGTAGTATACATGGACAGGGAAACATTCAGTACTTC.

This clone was counted between two and nine times. The genes are TRBV6-1 and TRBJ2-7; D ambiguous. Germline CDR1 is MNHNS and CDR2 is SASEGT. The CDR3 totals 18 residues. Trimming removed 1 base at V and 4 bases at J, with 23 bases between. The chain's CDR3 is CASSEGSSAAPGLYEQYF. CDR3 sequence (DNA): TGTGCCAGCAGTGAAGGTTCCTCCGCAGCCCCTGGCCTTTACGAGCAGTACTTC.